This is a list of T cell receptor beta chains from one sample in a study of blood T cell repertoires in COVID-19. Clones were sequenced by immunoSEQ multiplex PCR, and TCRdb holds only the in-frame ones, with some missing. The sample shows 300,000 to 400,000 clones, around 82% of them seen only once. The specimen sequenced was peripheral blood. Receptors originate from a man aged 30-40 years with active or convalescent COVID-19. The CDR3 runs from the conserved cysteine through the conserved F or W.

V gene: TRBV14; CDR3 length: 16; CDR3 protein: CASSQGGAWLQETQYF
V gene: TRBV4-3; CDR3 length: 15; CDR3 protein: CASSHLISGANVLTF
V gene: TRBV19; CDR3 length: 11; CDR3 protein: CASSALEGQFF
V gene: TRBV7-6; CDR3 length: 19; CDR3 protein: CASSSEVGGRPSSNQPQHF
V gene: TRBV7-2; CDR3 length: 14; CDR3 protein: CASSLLTSDYGYTF
V gene: TRBV24-1; CDR3 length: 12; CDR3 protein: CATSDLGEPQHF
V gene: TRBV9; CDR3 length: 17; CDR3 protein: CASSVDPQREVTDTQYF
V gene: TRBV6-5; CDR3 length: 14; CDR3 protein: CASSRQGDENIQYF
V gene: TRBV6-5; CDR3 length: 13; CDR3 protein: CASSSREGTKRYF
V gene: TRBV11-2; CDR3 length: 15; CDR3 protein: CASSLRGRSTDTQYF
V gene: TRBV6-5; CDR3 length: 14; CDR3 protein: CASSFRTGEAKLFF
V gene: TRBV29-1; CDR3 length: 12; CDR3 protein: CSVYGGEYGYTF
V gene: TRBV24-1; CDR3 length: 14; CDR3 protein: CATSDPRRYNEQFF
V gene: TRBV6-5; CDR3 length: 16; CDR3 protein: CASSYSDRVRTDTQYF
V gene: TRBV4-1; CDR3 length: 15; CDR3 protein: CASSQVASGTFNKYF
V gene: TRBV11-3; CDR3 length: 15; CDR3 protein: CASSLGQGATYEQYF
V gene: TRBV11-2; CDR3 length: 17; CDR3 protein: CASSSGTGNSYNSPLHF
V gene: TRBV4-1; CDR3 length: 17; CDR3 protein: CASSQLLAGVVYNEQFF
V gene: TRBV19; CDR3 length: 17; CDR3 protein: CASLPGTGRDSGNTIYF
V gene: TRBV9; CDR3 length: 15; CDR3 protein: CASSSLAGELGELFF
V gene: TRBV6-5; CDR3 length: 15; CDR3 protein: CASSASGLLDEKLFF
V gene: TRBV9; CDR3 length: 14; CDR3 protein: CASSGTGGDTEAFF
V gene: TRBV6-5; CDR3 length: 13; CDR3 protein: CASSYGGGTEQFF
V gene: TRBV7-2; CDR3 length: 13; CDR3 protein: CASSPRLNTEAFF